This T cell receptor beta chain was found in a study of cytomegalovirus exposure and HLA in healthy donors. Study context: Ancestry clustering placed around 80% of 350 to 500 genotyped donors in the Caucasian-associated cluster.

PCR amplification relied on 60 Vbeta primers (plus 13 Jbeta primers). Libraries were prepared by immunoSEQ multiplex PCR; TCRdb keeps only in-frame clonotypes and omits some of them. Here the sample spans 100,000 or so clones, 60% to 85% being singletons. Germline values: CDR1 SGHKS, CDR2 YYEKEE (reference sequence). The V and J ends lost 5 bases and 1 base respectively, with 24 bases between them. The CDR3 has 18 residues. Donors had nominal health at sampling but likely had unrecorded immune exposures. Source material: PBMCs. The chain couples TRBV5-5 to TRBJ1-1, with D possibly being TRBD1 (5 bases). This clonotype originated in a female donor in good health and CMV-seropositive. The CDR3: CASSLRSAGTQTNTEAFF. The DNA of the CDR3 is TGTGCCAGCAGTTTGAGGTCGGCAGGGACTCAAACGAACACTGAAGCTTTCTTT.